The present T cell receptor (beta chain) was sequenced within a study of neurological immune-mediated disorders. CDR3 length: 12 amino acids. Trimming removed 9 bases from V and 4 bases from J, with 12 bases in between. The cDNA was synthesized by means of template-switch 5'RACE, which was carried out with 10-nucleotide random UMIs. From 15-18 subjects, every sequencing run obtained over 190 million TCR-beta sequences. TCRdb processed the 5' RACE reads anew with MiXCR; each CDR3 protein has one entry. Of 72,000 or so distinct CDR3 sequences in the sample, roughly 17% were seen once. Study results and limitations: Multiple sclerosis was found to have the least TCR clonal expansion, below healthy controls, and HTLV-1-associated myelopathy the most. No expanded-clone CDR3 amino acid sequence recurred across subjects, suggesting private TCR-beta repertoires.

As to this clonotype: Its antigen is not known.

Input material: PBMCs. J is TRBJ1-1 and V is TRBV12-3 or TRBV12-4; D gene ambiguous. The sequence derives from a woman between 40 and 55 years old in good health. The CDR3 sequence: CASSFGRTEAFF. CDR3 nucleotide sequence: TGTGCCAGTAGCTTTGGGCGCACTGAAGCTTTCTTT.